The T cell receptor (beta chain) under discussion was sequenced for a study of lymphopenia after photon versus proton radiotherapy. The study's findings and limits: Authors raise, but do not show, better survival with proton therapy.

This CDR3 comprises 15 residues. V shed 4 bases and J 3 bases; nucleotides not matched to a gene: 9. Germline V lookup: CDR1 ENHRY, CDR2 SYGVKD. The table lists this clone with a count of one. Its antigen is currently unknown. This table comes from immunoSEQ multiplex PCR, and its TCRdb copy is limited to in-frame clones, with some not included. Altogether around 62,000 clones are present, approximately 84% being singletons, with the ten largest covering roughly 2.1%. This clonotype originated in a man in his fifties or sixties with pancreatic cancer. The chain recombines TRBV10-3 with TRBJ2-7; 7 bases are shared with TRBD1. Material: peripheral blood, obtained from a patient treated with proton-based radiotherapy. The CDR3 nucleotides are TGTGCCATCAGTGCCGGACAGGTCGTCGTCTACGAGCAGTACTTC. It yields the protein CAISAGQVVVYEQYF.